Below, 30 T cell receptor beta chains from the same sample are listed, as sequenced in a study of blood T cells in healthy people across ages. The authors ran a second PCR of roughly 7 to 11 cycles using a sample-barcoded 5' primer and a J-beta primer mix. TCRdb redid the calling of the 5' RACE reads with MiXCR, one entry per CDR3 protein. The table includes about 900,000 distinct CDR3 sequences, roughly 52% detected once. The sequenced sample was blood. These receptors all come from a man aged 25 to 40 in good health.

The gene calls are TRBV7-9 and TRBJ2-1; D is tentatively TRBD1 or TRBD2 (6 bases each). V lost 8 bases and J lost 0, with 20 bases in between. Germline lookup yields CDR1 SEHNR and CDR2 FQNEAQ (reference sequence). The CDR3 loop spans 17 amino acids. DNA for the CDR3: TGTGCCAGCGCCTGGACGGGGGACATGAGCTCCTACAATGAGCAGTTCTTC. It specifies CASAWTGDMSSYNEQFF.

V gene TRBV6-5 combines with J gene TRBJ1-5; D ambiguous. Trimming left V 2 bases short and J 4 bases short, with 21 bases between. The CDR3 length is 18 residues. CDR1 and CDR2 from the germline V gene are MNHEY and SVGAGI. CDR3 bases: TGTGCCAGCAGTTACACCAACCCCAGATGGGGAGGAAATCAGCCCCAGCATTTT. Translating it yields CASSYTNPRWGGNQPQHF.

About this clonotype: Mismatch with germline at one junction end may stem from a read error. V is TRBV3-1 and J is TRBJ1-2; perhaps TRBD1 as D (5 bases). Germline lookup yields CDR1 LGHDT and CDR2 YNNKEL (reference sequence). This CDR3 is built from 14 residues. The CDR3 nucleotides read TGTACCAGCAGCCAAGGCGCAGGGTTCTATGGCTACACCTTC. This sequence encodes CTSSQGAGFYGYTF.

Here the CDR3 DNA reads TGTGCCAGCAGCCCCGTAGAGGCACGGGGGGGAAAGGTCGACGGCTACACCTTC. Residues: CASSPVEARGGKVDGYTF. The chain employs TRBV7-9 and TRBJ1-2, with D perhaps TRBD1 (5 bases). V was pared by 5 bases and J by 8 bases, with 30 bases between. Germline lookup yields CDR1 SEHNR and CDR2 FQNEAQ (reference sequence). The CDR3 is made up of 18 amino acids.

This clonotype was recorded a few times. The gene calls are TRBV29-1 and TRBJ2-7; 10 bases fit TRBD1. The CDR3 contains 14 residues. Germline values: CDR1 SQVTM, CDR2 ANQGSEA. After removal of 4 bases from V and 3 bases from J, the junction contained 6 bases not matched to a gene. The CDR3 DNA reads as TGCAGCGTTGGGGAAGGACAGGGGGGCTACGAGCAGTACTTC. Translating it yields CSVGEGQGGYEQYF.

V gene TRBV4-1 combines with J gene TRBJ2-1; D may be TRBD1 or TRBD2 (5 bases each). V lost 0 bases, J lost 9 bases, and 15 bases lay in between. This CDR3 is 15 amino acids long. In germline, CDR1 is MGHRA, CDR2 YSYEKL. This chain's CDR3 is CASSQDMAGAAEQFF. CDR3 bases: TGCGCCAGCAGCCAAGATATGGCCGGGGCCGCTGAGCAGTTCTTC.

This chain joins TRBV18 and TRBJ2-7; 9 nucleotides align to TRBD2. This CDR3 has 15 residues. Germline CDR1 is KGHSH and CDR2 is LQKENI. V lost 2 bases and J lost 6; bases outside the gene matches: 8. The CDR3 sequence is CASSPNLGLACEQYF. CDR3 nucleotide sequence: TGTGCCAGCTCACCAAACCTGGGACTAGCCTGCGAGCAGTACTTC.

The chain carries TRBV15 and TRBJ1-2; D is undetermined. The length of the CDR3 is 15 residues. Trimming cost V 0 bases and J 7 bases, with 15 bases left between them. CDR1 is LNHNV, CDR2 YYDKDF, per germline (reference sequence). This chain's CDR3 is CATSRDKNGVPGYTF. The CDR3 DNA sequence: TGTGCCACCAGCAGAGATAAAAACGGGGTTCCTGGCTACACCTTC.

This clonotype has just one count. The CDR3 loop reads CASSSGGNRANVLTF. DNA of the CDR3: TGTGCCAGCAGTTCGGGGGGTAACCGGGCCAACGTCCTGACTTTC. The J gene is TRBJ2-6, the V gene TRBV12-3 or TRBV12-4; 7 bases are shared with TRBD2. The CDR3 runs to 15 residues. V gave up 4 bases and J gave up 5 bases; unmatched junction bases: 5.

A few counts support this clonotype. The chain recombines TRBV5-5 with TRBJ2-7, with TRBD1 identical over 8 bases. V lost 3 bases, J lost 3 bases, and 8 bases stayed unmatched. Germline V gene sequence: CDR1 SGHKS, CDR2 YYEKEE (reference sequence). There are 15 residues in the CDR3. In DNA form, the CDR3 reads TGTGCCAGCAGCTCGGAAGACAGGGGACTCTACGAGCAGTACTTC. Protein: CASSSEDRGLYEQYF.

This sequence joins TRBV7-9 and TRBJ2-7; D is perhaps TRBD1 or TRBD2 (5 bases each). V lost 5 bases, J lost 4 bases, and 15 bases lay in between. In germline, CDR1 is SEHNR, CDR2 FQNEAQ (reference sequence). The CDR3 is 14 residues long. CDR3 sequence reads: CASSAPGRNYEQYF. As DNA, the CDR3 is TGTGCCAGCAGCGCCCCGGGACGGAATTACGAGCAGTACTTC.

J is TRBJ2-5 and V is TRBV24-1, with 7 positions matching TRBD2. Unmatched junction bases numbered 5, after V lost 9 bases and J lost 2 bases. The germline V gene encodes CDR1 KGHDR and CDR2 SFDVKD. The CDR3 is 13 amino acids. CDR3 sequence reads: CATSRREQETQYF. CDR3 bases: TGTGCCACCTCAAGGCGGGAGCAAGAGACCCAGTACTTC.

The V and J genes are TRBV27 and TRBJ1-5, with D unclear. Looked up from germline, CDR1 is MNHEY and CDR2 is SMNVEV (reference sequence). V lost 5 bases to trimming and J lost 6 bases, with 14 bases between them. The CDR3 contains 14 residues. The CDR3 DNA reads TGTGCCAGCAGTGTAGAACACCCTGCTCAGCCCCAGCATTTT. Its translation: CASSVEHPAQPQHF.

The V call is TRBV4-1, the J call TRBJ1-2, with D unclear. V lost 0 bases, J lost 8 bases, and 22 bases lay in between. The CDR3 has 17 residues. The germline CDR1 and CDR2 sequences are MGHRA and YSYEKL. The CDR3 sequence: CASSQEPTAGIYEGYTF. In nucleotides, the CDR3 is TGCGCCAGCAGCCAAGAACCCACCGCGGGAATTTATGAAGGCTACACCTTC.

This clonotype was counted a few times. This chain links TRBV5-1 with TRBJ1-2, with unresolved D. V was pared by 4 bases and J by 6 bases, with 16 bases between. This CDR3 region has 14 residues. Germline values: CDR1 SGHRS, CDR2 YFSETQ. The CDR3 spells CASSPEGTRDGYTF. The CDR3, as DNA: TGCGCCAGCAGCCCGGAGGGAACACGGGATGGCTACACCTTC.

This clonotype was seen ten or more times. This chain connects TRBV7-2 to TRBJ1-2; perhaps TRBD1 as D (5 bases). The CDR3 runs 15 residues. CDR1 is SGHTA, CDR2 FQGNSA, per germline. Between the trimmed V and J ends, which lost 5 bases and 2 bases, there was a span of 15 bases. CDR3 sequence: CASSVLARGNYGYTF. In DNA, the CDR3 is TGTGCCAGCAGCGTCTTGGCGAGGGGCAACTATGGCTACACCTTC.

Written as DNA, the CDR3 is TGTGCCAGCAGCTCCCGGGACATAAGGGCGAGCAGCACCTACGAGCAGTACTTC. Amino acids: CASSSRDIRASSTYEQYF. The rearrangement uses TRBV7-9 and TRBJ2-7; D may be TRBD1 (6 bases). Trimming removed 4 bases from V and 2 bases from J, with 24 bases in between. The germline CDR1 and CDR2 sequences are SEHNR and FQNEAQ (reference sequence). This CDR3 contains 18 residues.

This chain links TRBV7-9 with TRBJ2-1; unclear D gene. Trimming took 2 bases from V and 11 from J, leaving 10 bases between them. The CDR3 sequence is 12 residues long. The germline gives CDR1 SEHNR, CDR2 FQNEAQ (reference sequence). CDR3 protein: CASSLYVGQQFF. DNA of the CDR3: TGTGCCAGCAGCTTATACGTTGGGCAGCAGTTCTTC.

This clonotype turned up a few times. The V call is TRBV28, the J call TRBJ2-7, with D tentatively TRBD2 (5 bases). CDR3 length: 13 amino acids. Trimming removed 3 bases at V and 7 bases at J, with 13 bases between. Germline V gene lookup returns CDR1 MDHEN and CDR2 SYDVKM. The CDR3 is CASSFPTPGEQYF. In DNA form, the CDR3 reads TGTGCCAGCAGTTTCCCAACACCGGGGGAGCAGTACTTC.

The V and J genes are TRBV7-9 and TRBJ2-2; D is unclear. The V end was cut by 11 bases, the J end by 0 bases, with 10 bases between. CDR3 size: 13 residues. Germline assignment: CDR1 SEHNR and CDR2 FQNEAQ (reference sequence). The CDR3 sequence: CAGTEANTGELFF. The CDR3 DNA follows: TGTGCCGGCACCGAGGCGAACACCGGGGAGCTGTTTTTT.

J is TRBJ2-1 and V is TRBV24-1; 10 nucleotides align to TRBD1. The CDR3 length is 16 residues. V lost 4 bases, J lost 2 bases, and 4 bases stayed unmatched. The V gene's germline CDR1 is KGHDR and CDR2 SFDVKD. DNA of the CDR3: TGTGCCACCAGTGACCCGACAGGGGGCCCCTACAATGAGCAGTTCTTC. Its protein product is CATSDPTGGPYNEQFF.

The chain has TRBV28 and TRBJ2-1, with D maybe TRBD1 (6 bases). Germline V gives CDR1 MDHEN, CDR2 SYDVKM. The CDR3 sequence is 15 residues long. V was trimmed by 5 bases and J by 12 bases, leaving 23 bases between them. The CDR3 is CASSPPGTRPLGQFF. For the CDR3, the DNA is TGTGCCAGCAGTCCACCCGGGACACGGCCTCTAGGGCAGTTCTTC. Based on the CDR3 plus reference TRBV28 and TRBJ2-1, the full variable domain is DVKVTQSSRYLVKRTGEKVFLECVQDMDHENMFWYRQDPGLGLRLIYFSYDVKMKEKGDIPEGYSVSREKKERFSLILESASTNQTSMYLCASSPPGTRPLGQFFGPGTRLTVL.

The sample holds one count of this clonotype. The chain has TRBV29-1 and TRBJ2-5; weak D call: TRBD1 (6 bases). The CDR3 sequence is 14 residues long. Germline V CDR1 and CDR2: SQVTM, ANQGSEA. V gave up 6 bases and J gave up 1 base, with 15 bases separating them. Here the CDR3 reads CSVIIQGSQETQYF. The CDR3 DNA reads as TGCAGCGTCATTATACAGGGCTCCCAAGAGACCCAGTACTTC.

V and J are TRBV7-2 and TRBJ2-1, with D perhaps assigned TRBD1 or TRBD2 (5 bases each). Deletions cut 5 bases from V and 7 bases from J, with 12 bases between. CDR1 is SGHTA and CDR2 is FQGNSA in the germline V gene. This CDR3 region has 13 residues. As DNA, the CDR3 is TGTGCCAGCAGCCCGGGACCCCTTAATGAGCAGTTCTTC. Its translation is CASSPGPLNEQFF.

This clonotype turned up a few times. One end of the junction varies from germline; a read error may be responsible. The chain employs TRBV2 and TRBJ2-7; TRBD2 aligns across 7 bases. Germline assignment: CDR1 SNHLY and CDR2 FYNNEI. This CDR3 comprises 15 residues. CDR3 DNA sequence: TGTGCGAGCAAGATGAGCGGGGAAGGGACCTACGAGCAGTACTTC. Its protein is CASKMSGEGTYEQYF.

This rearrangement joins TRBV4-1 to TRBJ1-1, with 10 bases matching TRBD1. Germline CDR1 and CDR2: MGHRA and YSYEKL. The CDR3 runs to 16 residues. The junction had 11 bases not matched to a gene; V was cut back by 3 bases and J by 7 bases. For the CDR3, the DNA is TGCGCCAGCAGCCATGCTCCGGGACAGGGGAACCTTGAAGCTTTCTTT. As protein: CASSHAPGQGNLEAFF.

This clonotype was seen repeatedly, ten times or more. The chain recombines TRBV12-3 or TRBV12-4 with TRBJ2-7; maybe TRBD2 (6 bases). The CDR3 runs 13 residues. The V end was cut by 0 bases, the J end by 3 bases, with 6 bases between. For the CDR3, the DNA is TGTGCCAGCAGTTTAGCGCGGGACTACGAGCAGTACTTC. Translation: CASSLARDYEQYF.

V gene TRBV12-3 or TRBV12-4 combines with J gene TRBJ2-6; D unresolved. V gave up 8 bases and J gave up 4 bases, with 9 bases separating them. CDR3 length: 13 residues. Written as DNA, the CDR3 is TGTGCCAGCGGAAGGCCCGGGGCCAACGTCCTGACTTTC. It encodes CASGRPGANVLTF.

About this clonotype: A far larger clone differs by one base, so this is likely a read error. The J gene is TRBJ2-7, the V gene TRBV6-1; D possibly corresponds to TRBD1 (6 bases). This CDR3 has 13 residues. The germline CDR1 and CDR2 sequences are MNHNS and SASEGT. The CDR3 here is CASSQGSSCEQYF. CDR3 DNA: TGTGCCAGCAGCCAGGGGAGCTCCTGCGAGCAGTACTTC.

The J gene is TRBJ2-3, the V gene TRBV7-2; D remains unclear. The germline V gene has CDR1 SGHTA and CDR2 FQGNSA. CDR3 size: 12 residues. Trimming cost V 5 bases and J 5 bases, with 8 bases left between them. The DNA for the CDR3 is TGTGCCAGCAGCATGTCCGGAGATACGCAGTATTTT. It yields the protein CASSMSGDTQYF.